The sequence of this T cell receptor (beta chain) was determined in a study of cytomegalovirus exposure and HLA in healthy donors. Findings of the study overall: Segments of the TCR beta V type were, in most cases, productive about 87% or about 30% of the time in an earlier analysis. Looking again later, the authors saw that most CMV-associated TCR beta chains seemed HLA-restricted.

Concerning this clone itself: Antigen unknown. This same CDR3 is encoded by further DNA sequences in the sample.

The primer mix had 60 Vbeta and 13 Jbeta primers. Clones were read by immunoSEQ multiplex PCR, and TCRdb kept only the in-frame ones, dropping some. This sample has more than 70,000 clones, with about 73% found just once. The source is a woman aged 45-59 years in good health and CMV-seropositive. What was sequenced was PBMCs.

This chain's CDR3 is CASSLGLAGGSTDTQYF. CDR3 coding DNA: TGCGCCAGCAGCTTGGGACTAGCGGGGGGGAGCACAGATACGCAGTATTTT. This sequence joins TRBV5-1 and TRBJ2-3; TRBD2 matches 14 bases. CDR1 and CDR2 (germline): SGHRS, YFSETQ. V shed 0 bases, J shed 0 bases, and the junction held 0 bases outside the gene matches. The CDR3 sequence is 17 residues long.